This T cell receptor (beta chain) was captured by sequencing in a study of blood T cell repertoires in COVID-19. Study information: T cells, B-cell-depleted T cells, or PBMCs supplied cDNA or gDNA.

V lost 4 bases, J lost 2 bases, and 14 bases stayed unmatched. There are 19 residues in the CDR3. CDR1 and CDR2 from the germline V gene are MNHEY and SMNVEV (reference sequence). In the source study's methods: Amplifying reference gene primers gave estimates of nucleated cell counts. Some clones are missing from TCRdb's copy, which holds only in-frame ones; the method was immunoSEQ multiplex PCR. V and J calls and clone size come straight from that table; D and trimming were deduced from the DNA. The sample yields approximately 210,000 clones, 80% to 90% seen once. One Seattle source followed patients from active infection through their disease course.

The chain employs TRBV27 and TRBJ2-6, with TRBD2 matching over 7 bases. This sequence was found in a woman at least 80 years old with COVID-19, enrolled during active disease. The sample taken for sequencing was peripheral blood. Here the CDR3 DNA reads TGTGCCAGCAGTTCCCCTCGGGGGGTAGGCAAACCTGGGGCCAACGTCCTGACTTTC. Its translation: CASSSPRGVGKPGANVLTF. Variable domain in full (rest from reference TRBV27 and TRBJ2-6): EAQVTQNPRYLITVTGKKLTVTCSQNMNHEYMSWYRQDPGLGLRQIYYSMNVEVTDKGDVPEGYKVSRKEKRNFPLILESPSPNQTSLYFCASSSPRGVGKPGANVLTFGAGSRLTVL.